This T cell receptor beta chain was found in a study of beta chain features in type 1 diabetes. The ends were cut back, 2 bases at V and 5 bases at J, with 13 bases in the middle. The CDR3 spans 14 residues. The germline V gene encodes CDR1 KGHSH and CDR2 LQKENI. Study-wide results and caveats: Shortening that was moderate but significant affected the TCRB CDR3s of Type 1 diabetes patients in all four CD4+ subsets.

A heparinised blood draw that averaged about 100 mL was obtained once from each donor. Sequenced material consisted of expressed TCRB transcripts (all of the isolated RNA was reverse transcribed). Sequenced by immunoSEQ multiplex PCR; TCRdb stores in-frame clones only, minus some. The sample yields over 300,000 clones, approximately 10% seen once. Points on this clone: Its antigen remains unidentified.

The clonotype comes from a man aged 25 to 45 with type 1 diabetes. V usage is TRBV18 and J usage is TRBJ2-7; D possibly corresponds to TRBD2 (5 bases). Sequencing was done on a sample of central memory CD4+ T cells from blood. CDR3 in amino acids: CASSPNGEPNEQYF. The CDR3, as DNA: TGTGCCAGCTCACCAAACGGGGAGCCGAACGAGCAGTACTTC. Filled out from reference TRBV18 and TRBJ2-7, the complete variable domain reads NAGVMQNPRHLVRRRGQEARLRCSPMKGHSHVYWYRQLPEEGLKFMVYLQKENIIDESGMPKERFSAEFPKEGPSILRIQQVVRGDSAAYFCASSPNGEPNEQYFGPGTRLTVT.